This TCR beta chain was recorded in a study of blood T cells in healthy people across ages. A sample-barcoded 5' primer and a J-beta primer mix were used in a second PCR of about 7 to 12 cycles. TCRdb re-called the 5' RACE reads with MiXCR, one entry per CDR3 protein. The sample carries more than 750,000 distinct CDR3 sequences, roughly 29% recorded once. The germline gives CDR1 LNHDA, CDR2 SQIVND (reference sequence). After removal of 4 bases from V and 3 bases from J, the junction contained 7 bases not matched to a gene. This CDR3 is built from 15 residues. This sample was shared with a second study, whose subject was T cells of mothers and their children. This second report adds: For each mother, over 8 million TCR beta CDR3 reads were obtained, and for each child, a few million.

The sequence was obtained from a woman between 40 and 50 years old in good health. The rearrangement joins TRBV19 to TRBJ2-7; 9 positions agree with TRBD1. The sequenced sample consisted of blood. The DNA for the CDR3 is TGTGCCAGTAGTACCCTCGGGACAGGGAGCTACGAGCAGTACTTC. As protein: CASSTLGTGSYEQYF.